The TCR beta chain described here comes from a study of vaccination and CD4 T cells after COVID-19 (dated by TCRdb to the early 2020s). Notes on the research overall: SARS-CoV-2 positivity had been established in the convalescent patients by nasal swab PCR, and mild disease was recorded in several of these patients and severe disease in one. The convalescent cohort included six males and four females, with two Hispanic individuals, seven Caucasians, two Asians and one multiracial person. Participants got two doses of the Pfizer-BioNTech BNT162b2 vaccine (n=8) or two doses of the Moderna mRNA-1273 vaccine (n=2). Post-COVID blood samples from convalescent patients were collected a median of around 100 days after diagnosis, with a range of roughly 35 to 180 days. Post-vaccine blood samples were taken a median of 72 days after the second vaccine dose, with a range of about 14 to 241 days. Three convalescent patients were sampled both early after vaccination (day 14) and late after vaccination (days 161 to 241). For stimulating the cultures, overlapping spike peptide pools were used, derived from SARS-CoV-2 as well as from the common cold coronaviruses HCoV-NL63, HCoV-OC43 and HCoV-229E. Control cultures received a CEFX viral epitope pool as the positive control, an HIV-1 Nef peptide pool as the negative control, or no peptide. In around ten COVID-19 convalescent patients and 4 infection-naive healthy vaccine recipients, the spike-specific CD4+ TCR repertoire before mRNA vaccination was compared with the repertoire after mRNA vaccination. The full study reports these points: The study included relatively few convalescent patients and did not analyze early timepoints after natural infection. The median count of SARS-CoV-2-reactive clonotypes went up from around 21 after infection to around 38 after vaccination, although the change was not significant. Of the vaccine-specific clones found in convalescent patients, nearly all (304 of 307) were mono-reactive for SARS-CoV-2 spike instead of being cross-reactive with common cold coronaviruses. In convalescent patients, a median approximately 83% of post-vaccine SARS-CoV-2-reactive clones were detected only after vaccination, and vaccine-specific priming was suggested by this finding.

Note on this clonotype: Its binding antigen is unknown. The input lacks base qualities; no much larger clone sits a single base away.

The library was produced with PCR. DNA from cultured CD4+ T cells was subjected to TCR sequencing with the Oncomine TCR Beta short-read assay at the Johns Hopkins FTIC core. The QIAamp micro DNA kit was used to extract genomic DNA from the cultured CD4+ T cells. The Oncomine TCR Beta libraries from cultured CD4+ T cells were pooled using unique dual indexes and then sequenced on an Illumina iSeq 100. The paper's processing steps were these. Non-productive sequences were filtered out, and CDR3s that did not start with C, did not end with F or W, or were shorter than 7 amino acids were discarded. The MANAFEST web application was used to identify antigen-specific clonotypes by comparing peptide-stimulated wells against reference wells and other culture wells. For a clone to be called positive, the clone needed an FDR below 0.05, an odds ratio above 5, and a productive frequency above 0.1% in at least two of three replicate wells. A clonotype was classed as cross-reactive if the clonotype showed significant expansion both in SARS-CoV-2 spike wells and in at least one common cold coronavirus spike condition. Levenshtein distances (stringdist) and unrooted phylogenetic trees (ape) in R version 3.6.1 were used to assess CDR3 homology. The raw public reads went through TCRdb reprocessing: fastp at Q25, MiXCR clone calling, in-frame beta chains kept. Every CDR3 protein is listed once, alongside the most common genes and DNA of its rows. TCRdb's processing, not the authors' own work, is the source of the V and J calls. The sample data list 25,000 or so distinct CDR3 sequences, and roughly 38% of these were observed just once. Approximately 3.6% of the sample is held by the ten biggest clonotypes.

The time point label, as the study defines it: late sampling 161 to 241 days after vaccination in a few convalescent patients. The treatment or condition label, read with the paper, signifies: 10-day PBMC culture with coronavirus spike peptide pools or control peptides (ViraFEST assay). The ViraFEST assay was used in the study, in which antigen-specific T cells were expanded with peptide pools and expanded clonotypes were subsequently identified by TCR sequencing. Positive SARS-CoV-2 PCR tests in the convalescent patients dated from March to December 2020, before Alpha, Beta and Delta variants emerged in the United States. Over 1.5 million PBMCs per well were cultured in IMDM with 5% human AB serum and around 10 IU/ml IL-2, plus 10 ug/ml peptide pools. Half of the culture medium was replaced with fresh IL-2-containing medium on days 3 and 7. After less than 12 days of culture, CD4+ T cells were isolated by negative selection using the EasySep CD4+ T cell isolation kit. PBMCs were separated from whole blood using Ficoll-Paque Plus gradient centrifugation and then either used fresh or cryopreserved at -140C. Triplicate wells were generally used for each culture condition.

From its cysteine to its phenylalanine, the CDR3 spans 15 amino acids. Left in the record is the CDR3 DNA by itself, 45 bases read in frame from the first base. Looking up the germline V gene yields CDR1 MNHEY and CDR2 SVGEGT. The germline V end is reduced by 8 bases and the J end by 2 bases; junction bases left unmatched: 9. This receptor chain uses TRBV6-2 or TRBV6-3 and TRBJ2-1; a stretch of 7 junction bases matches TRBD2. The specimen comprised CD4+ T cells from blood, cultured in vitro, sampled about 7 months after SARS-CoV-2 vaccination. This sequence was found in a human donor who had recovered from COVID-19. The CDR3 corresponds to CASLPAGFPYNEQFF. The DNA is TGTGCCAGCCTCCCAGCGGGATTCCCCTACAATGAGCAGTTCTTC.